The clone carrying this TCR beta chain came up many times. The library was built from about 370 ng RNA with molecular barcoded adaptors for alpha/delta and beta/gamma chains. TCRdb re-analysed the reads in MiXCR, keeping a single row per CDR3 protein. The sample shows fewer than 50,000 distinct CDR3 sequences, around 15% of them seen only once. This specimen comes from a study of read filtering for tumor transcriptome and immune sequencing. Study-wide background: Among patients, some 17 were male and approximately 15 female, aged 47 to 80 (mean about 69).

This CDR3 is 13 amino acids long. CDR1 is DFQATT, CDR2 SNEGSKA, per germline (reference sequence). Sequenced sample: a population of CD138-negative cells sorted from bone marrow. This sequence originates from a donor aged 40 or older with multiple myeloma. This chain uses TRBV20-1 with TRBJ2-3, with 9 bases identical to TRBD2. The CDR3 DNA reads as TGCAGCTCTACTAGCGGGAGCACAGATACGCAGTATTTT. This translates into CSSTSGSTDTQYF.